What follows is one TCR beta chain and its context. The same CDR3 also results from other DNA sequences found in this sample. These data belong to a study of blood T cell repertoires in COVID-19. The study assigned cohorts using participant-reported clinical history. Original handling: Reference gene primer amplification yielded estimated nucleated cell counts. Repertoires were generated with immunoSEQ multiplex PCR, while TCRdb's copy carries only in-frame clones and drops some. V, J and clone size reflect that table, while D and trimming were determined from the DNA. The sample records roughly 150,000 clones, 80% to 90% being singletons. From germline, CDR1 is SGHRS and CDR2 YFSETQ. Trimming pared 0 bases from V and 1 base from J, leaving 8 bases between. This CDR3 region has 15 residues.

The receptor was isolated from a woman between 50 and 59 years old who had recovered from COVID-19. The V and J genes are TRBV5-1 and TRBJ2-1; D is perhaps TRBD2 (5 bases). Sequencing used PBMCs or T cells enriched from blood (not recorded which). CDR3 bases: TGCGCCAGCAGCTTGGATGGAGGATCCTACAATGAGCAGTTCTTC. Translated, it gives CASSLDGGSYNEQFF.